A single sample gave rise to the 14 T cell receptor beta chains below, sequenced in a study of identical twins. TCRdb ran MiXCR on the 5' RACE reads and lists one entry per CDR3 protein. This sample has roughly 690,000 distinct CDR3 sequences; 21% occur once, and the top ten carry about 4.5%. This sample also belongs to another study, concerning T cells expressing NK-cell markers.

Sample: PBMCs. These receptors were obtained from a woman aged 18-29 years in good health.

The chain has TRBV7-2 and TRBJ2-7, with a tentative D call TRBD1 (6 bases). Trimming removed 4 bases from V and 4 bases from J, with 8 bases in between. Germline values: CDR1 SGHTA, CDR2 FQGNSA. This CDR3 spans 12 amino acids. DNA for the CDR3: TGTGCCAGCAGCTCCGACAGGTACGAGCAGTACTTC. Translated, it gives CASSSDRYEQYF.

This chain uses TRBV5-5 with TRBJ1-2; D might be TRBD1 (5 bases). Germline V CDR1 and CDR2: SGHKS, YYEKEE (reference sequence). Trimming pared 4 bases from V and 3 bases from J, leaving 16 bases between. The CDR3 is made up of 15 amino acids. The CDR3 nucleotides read TGTGCCAGCAGCCCGCAGGGTCCGGGACACTATGGCTACACCTTC. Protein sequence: CASSPQGPGHYGYTF. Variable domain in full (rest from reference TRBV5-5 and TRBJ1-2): DAGVTQSPTHLIKTRGQQVTLRCSPISGHKSVSWYQQVLGQGPQFIFQYYEKEERGRGNFPDRFSARQFPNYSSELNVNALLLGDSALYLCASSPQGPGHYGYTFGSGTRLTVV.

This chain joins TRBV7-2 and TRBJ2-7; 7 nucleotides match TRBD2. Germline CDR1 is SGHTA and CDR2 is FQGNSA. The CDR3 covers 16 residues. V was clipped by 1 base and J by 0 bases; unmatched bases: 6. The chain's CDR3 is CASSLGSPSGSYEQYF. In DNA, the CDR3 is TGTGCCAGCAGCTTAGGATCGCCTAGCGGCTCCTACGAGCAGTACTTC.

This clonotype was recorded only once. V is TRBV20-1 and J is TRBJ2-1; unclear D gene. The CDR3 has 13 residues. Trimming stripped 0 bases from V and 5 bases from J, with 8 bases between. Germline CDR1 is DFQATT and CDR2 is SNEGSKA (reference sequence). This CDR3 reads CSARDVRDNEQFF. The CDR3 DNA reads TGCAGTGCTAGAGATGTTAGGGACAATGAGCAGTTCTTC.

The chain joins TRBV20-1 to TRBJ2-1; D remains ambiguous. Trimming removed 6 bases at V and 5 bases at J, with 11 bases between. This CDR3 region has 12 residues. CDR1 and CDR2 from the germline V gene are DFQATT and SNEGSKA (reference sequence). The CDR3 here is CSAAKTDNEQFF. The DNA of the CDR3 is TGCAGTGCCGCCAAAACAGACAATGAGCAGTTCTTC.

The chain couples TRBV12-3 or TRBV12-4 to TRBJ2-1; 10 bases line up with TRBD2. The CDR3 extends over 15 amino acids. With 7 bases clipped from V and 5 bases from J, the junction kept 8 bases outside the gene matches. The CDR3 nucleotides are TGTGCCAGCACCCCGAGGACTAGCGGAAACAATGAGCAGTTCTTC. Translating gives CASTPRTSGNNEQFF.

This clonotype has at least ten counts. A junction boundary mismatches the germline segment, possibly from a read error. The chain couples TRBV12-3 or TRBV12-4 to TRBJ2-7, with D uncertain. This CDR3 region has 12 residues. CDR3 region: CASSLVGREQYF. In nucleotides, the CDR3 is TGCGCCAGCAGCTTGGTTGGGCGCGAGCAGTACTTC.

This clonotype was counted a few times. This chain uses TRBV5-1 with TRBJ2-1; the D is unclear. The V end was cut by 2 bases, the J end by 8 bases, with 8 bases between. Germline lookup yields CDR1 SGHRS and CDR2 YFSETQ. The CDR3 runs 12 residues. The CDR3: CASSFSGDEQFF. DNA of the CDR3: TGCGCCAGCAGCTTTAGTGGGGATGAGCAGTTCTTC.

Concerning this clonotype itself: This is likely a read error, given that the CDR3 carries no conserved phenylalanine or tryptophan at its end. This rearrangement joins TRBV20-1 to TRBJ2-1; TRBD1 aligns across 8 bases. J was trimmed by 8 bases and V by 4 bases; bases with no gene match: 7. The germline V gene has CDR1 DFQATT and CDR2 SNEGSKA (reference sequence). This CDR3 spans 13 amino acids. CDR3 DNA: TGCAGTGCTACTACAGGGGGATACGATGAGCAGTTCTGC. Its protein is CSATTGGYDEQFC.

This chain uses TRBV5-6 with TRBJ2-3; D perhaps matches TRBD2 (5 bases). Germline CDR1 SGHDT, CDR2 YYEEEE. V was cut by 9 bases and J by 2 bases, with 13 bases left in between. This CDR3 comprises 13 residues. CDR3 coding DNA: TGTGCCACCCAGCGGCCCGACACAGATACGCAGTATTTT. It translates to CATQRPDTDTQYF.

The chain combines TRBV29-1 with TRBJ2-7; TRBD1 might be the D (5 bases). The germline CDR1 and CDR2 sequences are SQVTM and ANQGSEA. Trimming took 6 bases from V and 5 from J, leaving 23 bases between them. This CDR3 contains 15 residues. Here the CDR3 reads CSVVNQGRHRNEQYF. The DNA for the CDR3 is TGCAGCGTAGTCAATCAGGGTCGGCACCGAAACGAGCAGTACTTC.

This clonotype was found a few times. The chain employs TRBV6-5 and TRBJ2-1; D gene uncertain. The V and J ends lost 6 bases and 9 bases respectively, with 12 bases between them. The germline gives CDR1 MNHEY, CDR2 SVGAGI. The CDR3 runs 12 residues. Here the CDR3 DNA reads TGTGCCAGCAGAAATCCCTGGGGTGAGCAGTTCTTC. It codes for CASRNPWGEQFF.

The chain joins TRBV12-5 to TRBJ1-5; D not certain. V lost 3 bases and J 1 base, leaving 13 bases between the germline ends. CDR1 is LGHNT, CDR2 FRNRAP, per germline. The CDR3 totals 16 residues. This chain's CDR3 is CASGLLWETSNQPQHF. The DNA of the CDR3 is TGTGCTAGTGGTTTACTCTGGGAGACGAGCAATCAGCCCCAGCATTTT.

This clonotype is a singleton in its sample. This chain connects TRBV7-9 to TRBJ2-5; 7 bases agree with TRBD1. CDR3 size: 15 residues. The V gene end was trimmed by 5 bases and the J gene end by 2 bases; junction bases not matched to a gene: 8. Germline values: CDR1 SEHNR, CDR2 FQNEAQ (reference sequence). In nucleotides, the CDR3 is TGTGCCAGCAGCCCTAAGGGGGCAGGTCAAGAGACCCAGTACTTC. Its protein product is CASSPKGAGQETQYF.